The sequence of this T cell receptor (beta chain) was determined in a study of tissue T cells after allogeneic stem cell transplantation (dated by TCRdb to 2022 to 2024). As for the study more broadly: TCR beta repertoires were profiled across many tissues obtained from research autopsies of patients with and without GVHD, as well as in mouse models of GVHD. The human part of the study was a prospective observational study with no blinding and no randomization. On the study overall, not on this receptor specifically: The patient cohort was small and clinically heterogeneous, and sampling depth was acknowledged as a limitation. Blood and spleen T cells captured only a limited portion of the TCR repertoire detected in tissues, in both patients and mice. The study did not determine which tissue TCRs were alloreactive or antigen-specific, and some clones might have been persisting host cells. Not many T cell clones showed up in more than one patient, yet clustering based on motifs uncovered repertoire signatures that were shared across patients in a tissue-specific way. Within patients, how anatomically similar tissues were was a major factor shaping TCR repertoire composition, regardless of disease or transplant status.

The time point label for this specimen denotes: mouse harvest day 7 after allogeneic transplant. Mouse grafts combined 10^7 T-cell-depleted bone marrow cells with 10^6 splenic CD5+ T cells, given via tail vein injection. Mouse GVHD was modeled in a major MHC-mismatch B6 (H2b) into BALB/c (H2d) model, with tissues profiled at day 7 or 14. Mouse tissues and retro-orbital blood were harvested on day 7 or 14 post-transplant using separate sterile tools per animal; livers were flushed beforehand. Before genomic DNA was isolated with the DNeasy Blood & Tissue Kit, mouse tissues were minced with razor blades in buffered saline. Inclusive of the bounding cysteine and phenylalanine, the CDR3 is 12 residues long. The DNA covers only part of the CDR3, 33 bases in frame from base 1. From a lookup of the germline V gene, CDR1 and CDR2 are SGHLS and HYDKME. For this chain, trimming is 2 bases at the V end and 5 bases at the J end, and the number of junction bases without a gene match is 1.

Points on this clone: Its antigen is currently not known. In this entry, gene names and germline sequences are mouse ones. The read finishes 1 residue shy of the CDR3 end, and the germline J gene is used to complete it.

The protocol used for the library was the immunoSEQ multiplex PCR assay. TCRbeta CDR3 sequencing was done by Adaptive Biotechnologies at survey depth, reporting CDR3 sequences, V/J genes, productive frequency and template counts. TCR beta CDR3 regions were amplified from genomic DNA rather than RNA. The source study handled its data this way. Jensen-Shannon divergence was used to quantify pairwise repertoire overlap between tissues, with a value of 1 meaning complete divergence and a value of 0 meaning identical repertoires. Based on pairwise JSD values, tissues were grouped by single-linkage agglomerative hierarchical clustering, and the results were shown as dendrograms. GLIPH2 was applied to all patient samples using simulation_depth 1000, kmer_min_depth 3, and cdr3_length_cutoff 8, and only groups with more than two unique CDR3s were retained. A standardized tissue-overlap score was calculated by extrapolating Jaccard GLIPH-group overlap across patients to a standard repertoire size of 1000 clones. To look at how diversity was associated with clinical or experimental variables, linear mixed-effect models were used, with tissue treated as a fixed effect and individual treated as a random effect. What TCRdb holds here is the immuneACCESS table cut down to in-frame rearrangements. Part of the clones is not present; checked against another copy, under half of the missing clones reflect an unresolved V gene, and the others are unexplained. The DNA was the basis for D and trimming; V, J and clone size are from that table. The sample table shows more than 7,000 clones, and 40% to 60% are seen once. Approximately 5.4% of the sample comes from the top ten.

The chain joins TRBV12-2 to TRBJ1-1; a stretch of 7 junction bases matches TRBD1. The specimen sequenced was gut tissue. This receptor was obtained from a female BALB/c mouse given C57BL/6 T cells with graft-versus-host disease after an allogeneic hematopoietic cell transplant. Partial CDR3 DNA: TGTGCCAGCTCTCGGGGACAGACAGAAGTCTTC. Translation gives CASSRGQTEVF. Given in full, the CDR3 is CASSRGQTEVFF. The entire variable domain, with the stretches around the CDR3 drawn from the reference TRBV12-2 and TRBJ1-1 proteins, is NSGVVQSPRYIIKGKGERSILKCIPISGHLSVAWYQQTQGQELKFFIQHYDKMERDKGNLPSRFSVQQFDDYHSEMNMSALELEDSAVYFCASSRGQTEVFFGKGTRLTVV.